This section outlines one TCR beta chain sequence together with its context. This sample stems from a study of technical replicates of blood from a few donors. This table comes from immunoSEQ multiplex PCR, and its TCRdb copy is limited to in-frame clones, with some not included. This sample has 60,000 to 85,000 clones, with approximately 97% found just once. Sequences were obtained from T cells isolated from PBMCs. The clonotype was recovered from a human donor in good health.

For the CDR3, the DNA is TGTGCCAGCAGTTTATTAAGCACAGATACGCAGTATTTT. It is translated as CASSLLSTDTQYF. The chain is built from TRBV27 and TRBJ2-3; D gene unclear. CDR1 and CDR2 from the germline V gene are MNHEY and SMNVEV (reference sequence). The CDR3 runs to 13 residues. Trimming cost V 1 base and J 0 bases, with 2 bases left between them.